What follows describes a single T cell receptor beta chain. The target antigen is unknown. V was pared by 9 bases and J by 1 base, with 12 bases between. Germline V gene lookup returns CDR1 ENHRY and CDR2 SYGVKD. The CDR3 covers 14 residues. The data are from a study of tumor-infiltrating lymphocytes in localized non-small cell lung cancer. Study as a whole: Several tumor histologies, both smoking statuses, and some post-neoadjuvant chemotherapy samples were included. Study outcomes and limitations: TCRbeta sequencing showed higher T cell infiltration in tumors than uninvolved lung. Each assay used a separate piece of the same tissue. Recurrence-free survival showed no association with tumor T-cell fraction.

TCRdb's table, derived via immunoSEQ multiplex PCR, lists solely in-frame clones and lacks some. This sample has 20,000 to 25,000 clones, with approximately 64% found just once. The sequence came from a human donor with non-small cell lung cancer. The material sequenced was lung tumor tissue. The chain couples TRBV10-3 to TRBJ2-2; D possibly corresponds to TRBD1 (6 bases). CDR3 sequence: CAIRGQLNTGELFF. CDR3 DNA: TGTGCCATAAGGGGACAACTGAACACCGGGGAGCTGTTTTTT.